The 20 T cell receptor beta chains below were found in one sample sequenced in a study of T cells in Graves' hyperthyroidism and ophthalmopathy. Regions amplified from RNA transcripts were the TCR beta CDR3 regions. HTBI primers were used for first-round RT-PCR of the TCR CDR3. TCRdb analysed the multiplex PCR reads with MiXCR anew, one entry per CDR3 protein. The sample shows about 250,000 distinct CDR3 sequences, 24% of them seen only once. The sequenced material came from blood. These receptors came from a woman between 40 and 55 years old with Graves' ophthalmopathy.

This clonotype was observed at least ten times. The chain uses TRBV18 and TRBJ2-2; 11 positions match TRBD1. J lost 5 bases, V lost 2 bases, and 4 bases had no gene match. The CDR3 has 16 residues. Germline lookup yields CDR1 KGHSH and CDR2 LQKENI. CDR3 loop: CASSPRTGGLTGELFF. In DNA, the CDR3 is TGTGCCAGCTCACCAAGGACAGGGGGCCTAACCGGGGAGCTGTTTTTT.

The table lists this clonotype with many counts. The genes are TRBV6-1 and TRBJ1-2; 7 positions match TRBD1. Germline CDR1 MNHNS, CDR2 SASEGT. The V and J ends lost 2 bases and 3 bases, in that order; junction bases with no gene match: 12. CDR3 length: 17 residues. The CDR3 spells CASSESGGDRVYYGYTF. DNA for the CDR3: TGTGCCAGCAGTGAAAGCGGGGGGGACAGAGTATACTATGGCTACACCTTC.

The chain is built from TRBV6-5 and TRBJ2-7; perhaps TRBD1 as D (6 bases). Trimming shortened V by 2 bases and J by 3 bases, and 11 bases separated the two germline ends. CDR3 length equals 14 residues. Germline CDR1 reads MNHEY; CDR2 reads SVGAGI. CDR3 coding DNA: TGTGCCAGCAGTTACCAGGGGCCTTACTACGAGCAGTACTTC. This codes for CASSYQGPYYEQYF.

This rearrangement joins TRBV28 to TRBJ1-3; D is undetermined. CDR3 length: 14 amino acids. CDR1 MDHEN and CDR2 SYDVKM come from the germline V gene. V dropped 6 bases and J dropped 0 bases, with 9 bases sitting between them. The CDR3 region is CASSRTVSGNTIYF. The CDR3 region has the DNA TGTGCCAGCAGCCGGACGGTCTCTGGAAACACCATATATTTT.

This clonotype has ten or more counts. This chain links TRBV12-3 or TRBV12-4 with TRBJ2-7, with 8 bases identical to TRBD1. CDR3 length: 13 residues. Germline trimming cut 5 bases from V and 6 bases from J; bases unmatched to any gene: 6. CDR3 loop: CASSTRQGSEQYF. The CDR3, as DNA: TGTGCCAGCAGTACGAGACAGGGGTCCGAGCAGTACTTC.

Ten or more counts support this clonotype. The chain links TRBV4-2 to TRBJ2-6; D gene unclear. Germline CDR1 is LGHNA and CDR2 is YNFKEQ. The CDR3 extends over 14 amino acids. The V and J ends lost 4 bases and 2 bases respectively, with 6 bases between them. The CDR3 nucleotides are TGTGCCAGCAGCCTCGTTACTGGGGCCAACGTCCTGACTTTC. This gives the protein CASSLVTGANVLTF.

This clonotype occurred many times. The chain is built from TRBV20-1 and TRBJ2-5, with 12 positions matching TRBD2. CDR1 is DFQATT and CDR2 is SNEGSKA in the germline V gene (reference sequence). J gave up 4 bases and V 2 bases, and 2 bases lay outside the gene matches. The CDR3 has 14 amino acids. This CDR3 is CSARKGLAGETQYF. In nucleotides, the CDR3 is TGCAGTGCTAGAAAGGGACTAGCGGGAGAGACCCAGTACTTC.

In its sample, this clonotype was seen many times. The V gene is TRBV20-1, the J gene TRBJ1-6; no reliable D call. Germline V gene lookup returns CDR1 DFQATT and CDR2 SNEGSKA (reference sequence). V dropped 1 base and J dropped 7 bases, with 5 bases sitting between them. The CDR3 totals 12 residues. The CDR3 protein is CSARVLNSPLHF. The CDR3 DNA sequence: TGCAGTGCTAGAGTGTTGAATTCACCCCTCCACTTT.

This clonotype occurred many times. The rearrangement uses TRBV5-1 and TRBJ2-7; 8 bases line up with TRBD1. Germline CDR1 is SGHRS and CDR2 is YFSETQ. The V gene end was trimmed by 1 base and the J gene end by 3 bases; junction bases not matched to a gene: 6. The CDR3 extends over 15 amino acids. The CDR3 DNA is TGCGCCAGCAGCTTGCCCGGGACAGGCAACTACGAGCAGTACTTC. It specifies CASSLPGTGNYEQYF.

This rearrangement joins TRBV11-2 to TRBJ2-5, with 10 nucleotides matching TRBD2. Looked up from germline, CDR1 is SGHAT and CDR2 is FQNNGV. V shed 5 bases, J shed 4 bases, and the junction held 13 bases outside the gene matches. The length of the CDR3 is 17 residues. CDR3 nucleotide sequence: TGTGCCAGCAGCCCCGGAAATAGCGGGAGGAGAGGAGAGACCCAGTACTTC. The encoded protein is CASSPGNSGRRGETQYF.

This clonotype was observed many times. V and J are TRBV19 and TRBJ2-5, with TRBD2 identical over 9 bases. CDR1 is LNHDA, CDR2 SQIVND, per germline (reference sequence). The CDR3 loop spans 17 amino acids. V gave up 3 bases and J gave up 1 base; unmatched junction bases: 9. The DNA for the CDR3 is TGTGCCAGTAGTATGGAGGGAGGGGGACTAGCCCAAGAGACCCAGTACTTC. Encoded protein: CASSMEGGGLAQETQYF.

The chain recombines TRBV19 with TRBJ2-7; TRBD2 agrees at 9 bases. Germline assignment: CDR1 LNHDA and CDR2 SQIVND (reference sequence). Unmatched junction bases numbered 8, after V lost 5 bases and J lost 0 bases. The CDR3 sequence is 16 residues long. The CDR3 nucleotides read TGTGCCAGTAGTCCCTCCAAGACTAGCGGCTCCTACGAGCAGTACTTC. Translation: CASSPSKTSGSYEQYF.

This clonotype has a count of ten or more. The chain links TRBV12-3 or TRBV12-4 to TRBJ1-2; TRBD1 matches at 11 bases. Trimming cost V 6 bases and J 7 bases; bases outside gene matches: 7. The CDR3 sequence is 14 residues long. The CDR3 here is CASSEDRGRPGYTF. The DNA of the CDR3 is TGTGCCAGCAGCGAGGACAGGGGGCGTCCTGGCTACACCTTC.

This clonotype has just one count. The rearrangement links TRBV2 to TRBJ2-5; tentatively, D is TRBD1 (5 bases). V lost 7 bases to trimming and J lost 4 bases, with 10 bases between them. The V gene's germline CDR1 is SNHLY and CDR2 FYNNEI. This CDR3 is built from 12 residues. The CDR3 coding sequence is TGTGCCAGCATCCAGGGTGGAGAGACCCAGTACTTC. Protein product: CASIQGGETQYF.

This clonotype was picked up a small number of times. The V and J genes are TRBV30 and TRBJ2-2; a possible D gene is TRBD1 (5 bases). CDR3 length equals 16 residues. V gave up 1 base and J gave up 0 bases, with 12 bases separating them. Germline CDR1 and CDR2: GTSNPN and SVGIG (reference sequence). The CDR3 nucleotides read TGTGCCTGGAGTGAGTGGGGCAGCCCGAACACCGGGGAGCTGTTTTTT. Translation: CAWSEWGSPNTGELFF.

The chain carries TRBV20-1 and TRBJ1-5; D gene uncertain. Deletions cut 1 base from V and 10 bases from J, with 17 bases between. The V gene's germline CDR1 is DFQATT and CDR2 SNEGSKA (reference sequence). The CDR3 is made up of 14 amino acids. The CDR3 DNA follows: TGCAGTGCTAGAGCCTTCGGGCCGGTTGGACCCCAGCATTTT. This codes for CSARAFGPVGPQHF.

This clonotype was recorded at least ten times. The CDR3 DNA is TGTGCCATCAGTGAGTCGGGGGGGTACGGCGAGCAGTACTTC. Its protein product is CAISESGGYGEQYF. The V and J genes are TRBV10-3 and TRBJ2-7, with 7 bases matching TRBD2. CDR3 length: 14 residues. Germline loops: CDR1 ENHRY, CDR2 SYGVKD. The ends lost 0 bases at V and 6 bases at J; junction bases unmatched: 5.

This clonotype was detected only a few times. The chain couples TRBV6-1 to TRBJ1-2, with 7 bases matching TRBD1. CDR3 size: 13 residues. The germline V gene encodes CDR1 MNHNS and CDR2 SASEGT. V shed 7 bases and J 3 bases; nucleotides not matched to a gene: 5. CDR3 nucleotides: TGTGCCAGCAACGGACAGGCTTACTATGGCTACACCTTC. This encodes CASNGQAYYGYTF.

This clonotype was counted many times. A much more abundant neighbour one base away suggests this may be a read error. Because it lacks the conserved phenylalanine or tryptophan at the end, this CDR3 is likely a read error. The chain recombines TRBV29-1 with TRBJ2-7; D ambiguous. The V gene lost 7 bases and the J gene lost 3 bases, with 16 bases spanning the gap. The length of the CDR3 is 13 residues. Germline V lookup: CDR1 SQVTM, CDR2 ANQGSEA. This CDR3 is CSADGGTLYEQYI. CDR3 coding DNA: TGCAGCGCGGACGGCGGAACCCTCTACGAGCAGTACATC.

This chain links TRBV28 with TRBJ1-2; 7 bases align to TRBD1. Germline values: CDR1 MDHEN, CDR2 SYDVKM. J gave up 8 bases and V 6 bases, and 9 bases lay outside the gene matches. This CDR3 is 13 amino acids long. The CDR3 sequence: CASRSGQIHGYTF. The CDR3 coding sequence is TGTGCCAGCAGGTCGGGACAGATACACGGCTACACCTTC.